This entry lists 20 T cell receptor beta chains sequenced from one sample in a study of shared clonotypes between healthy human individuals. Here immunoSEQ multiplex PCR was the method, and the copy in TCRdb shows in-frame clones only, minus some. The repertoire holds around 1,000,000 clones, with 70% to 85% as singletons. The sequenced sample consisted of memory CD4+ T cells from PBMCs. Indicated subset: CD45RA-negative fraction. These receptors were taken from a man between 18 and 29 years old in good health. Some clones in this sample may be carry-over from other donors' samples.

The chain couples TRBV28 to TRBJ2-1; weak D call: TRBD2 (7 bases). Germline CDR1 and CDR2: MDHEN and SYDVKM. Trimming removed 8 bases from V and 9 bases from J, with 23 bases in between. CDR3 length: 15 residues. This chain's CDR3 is CASHAWGAGVGEQFF. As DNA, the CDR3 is TGTGCCAGCCACGCATGGGGGGCGGGAGTGGGTGAGCAGTTCTTC.

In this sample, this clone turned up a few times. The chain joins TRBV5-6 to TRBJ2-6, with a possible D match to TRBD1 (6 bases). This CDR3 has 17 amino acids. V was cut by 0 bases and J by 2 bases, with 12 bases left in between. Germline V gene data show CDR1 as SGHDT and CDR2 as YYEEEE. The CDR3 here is CASSLGFRGTGANVLTF. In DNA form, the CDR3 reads TGTGCCAGCAGCTTGGGGTTTAGGGGGACTGGGGCCAACGTCCTGACTTTC.

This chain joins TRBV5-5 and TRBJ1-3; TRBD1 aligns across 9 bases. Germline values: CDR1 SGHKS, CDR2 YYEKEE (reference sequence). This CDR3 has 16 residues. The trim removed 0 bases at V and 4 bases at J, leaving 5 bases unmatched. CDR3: CASSLEQGARGNTIYF. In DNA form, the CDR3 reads TGTGCCAGCAGCTTGGAACAGGGGGCGCGAGGAAACACCATATATTTT.

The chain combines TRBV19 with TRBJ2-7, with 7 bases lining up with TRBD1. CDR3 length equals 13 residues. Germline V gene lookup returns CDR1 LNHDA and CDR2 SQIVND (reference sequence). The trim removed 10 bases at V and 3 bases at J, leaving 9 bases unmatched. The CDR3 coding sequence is TGTGCCACCTCGGGACAGAGTGGCTACGAGCAGTACTTC. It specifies CATSGQSGYEQYF.

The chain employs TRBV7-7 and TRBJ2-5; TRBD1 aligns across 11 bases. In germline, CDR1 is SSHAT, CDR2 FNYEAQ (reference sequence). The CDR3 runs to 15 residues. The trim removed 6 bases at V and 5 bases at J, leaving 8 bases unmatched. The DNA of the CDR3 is TGTGCCAGCAGTCGAGCCGGGACAGGGGGGGAGACCCAGTACTTC. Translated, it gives CASSRAGTGGETQYF.

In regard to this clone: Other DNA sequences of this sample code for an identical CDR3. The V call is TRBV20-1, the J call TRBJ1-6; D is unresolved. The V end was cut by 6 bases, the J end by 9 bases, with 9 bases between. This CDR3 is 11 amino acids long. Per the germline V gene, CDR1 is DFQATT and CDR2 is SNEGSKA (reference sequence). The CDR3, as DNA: TGCAGTGCCCCTTTAGGTTCACCCCTCCACTTT. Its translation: CSAPLGSPLHF.

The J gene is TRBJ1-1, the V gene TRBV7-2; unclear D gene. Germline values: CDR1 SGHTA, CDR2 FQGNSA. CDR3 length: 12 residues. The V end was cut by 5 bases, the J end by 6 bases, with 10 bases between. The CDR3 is CASSPEAAEAFF. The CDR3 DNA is TGTGCCAGCAGCCCAGAAGCTGCTGAAGCTTTCTTT.

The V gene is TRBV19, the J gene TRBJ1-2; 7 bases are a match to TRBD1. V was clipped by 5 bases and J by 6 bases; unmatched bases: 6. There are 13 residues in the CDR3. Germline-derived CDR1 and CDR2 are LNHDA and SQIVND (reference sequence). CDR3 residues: CASSRETGNGYTF. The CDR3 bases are TGTGCCAGTAGTCGAGAGACAGGGAATGGCTACACCTTC.

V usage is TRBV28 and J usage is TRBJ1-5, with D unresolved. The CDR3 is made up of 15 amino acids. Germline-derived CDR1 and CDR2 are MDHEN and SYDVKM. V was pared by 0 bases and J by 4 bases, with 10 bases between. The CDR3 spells CASSLWDLPNQPQHF. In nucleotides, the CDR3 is TGTGCCAGCAGTTTATGGGACTTACCAAATCAGCCCCAGCATTTT.

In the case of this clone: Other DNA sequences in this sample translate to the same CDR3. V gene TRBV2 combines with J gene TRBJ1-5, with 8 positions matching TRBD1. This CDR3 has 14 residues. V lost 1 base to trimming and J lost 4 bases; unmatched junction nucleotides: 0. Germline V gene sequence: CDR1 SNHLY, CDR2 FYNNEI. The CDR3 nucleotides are TGTGCCAGCAGTGAAGGGACAGGGAATCAGCCCCAGCATTTT. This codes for CASSEGTGNQPQHF. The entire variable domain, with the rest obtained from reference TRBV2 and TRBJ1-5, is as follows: EPEVTQTPSHQVTQMGQEVILRCVPISNHLYFYWYRQILGQKVEFLVSFYNNEISEKSEIFDDQFSVERPDGSNFTLKIRSTKLEDSAMYFCASSEGTGNQPQHFGDGTRLSIL.

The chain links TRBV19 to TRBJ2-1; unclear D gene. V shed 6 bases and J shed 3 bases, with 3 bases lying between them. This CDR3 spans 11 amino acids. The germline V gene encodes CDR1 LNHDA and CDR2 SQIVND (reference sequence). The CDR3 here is CASRLYNEQFF. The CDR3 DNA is TGTGCCAGTAGGCTCTACAATGAGCAGTTCTTC.

CDR3 residues: CASSPLLGSVTGELFF. The DNA for the CDR3 is TGCGCCAGCAGCCCCCTCCTGGGGAGTGTCACCGGGGAGCTGTTTTTT. The chain is built from TRBV5-1 and TRBJ2-2; D perhaps matches TRBD2 (5 bases). From germline, CDR1 is SGHRS and CDR2 YFSETQ. This CDR3 has 16 residues. V dropped 4 bases and J dropped 4 bases, with 17 bases sitting between them.

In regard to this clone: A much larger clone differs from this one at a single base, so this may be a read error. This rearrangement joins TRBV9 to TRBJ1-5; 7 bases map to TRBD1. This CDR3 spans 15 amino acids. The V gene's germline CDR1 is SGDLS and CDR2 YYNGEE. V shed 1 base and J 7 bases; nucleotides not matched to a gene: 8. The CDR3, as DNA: TGTGCCAGCAGCGTAAAGGGGGCGCGGGGACAGCCCCAGCATTTT. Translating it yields CASSVKGARGQPQHF.

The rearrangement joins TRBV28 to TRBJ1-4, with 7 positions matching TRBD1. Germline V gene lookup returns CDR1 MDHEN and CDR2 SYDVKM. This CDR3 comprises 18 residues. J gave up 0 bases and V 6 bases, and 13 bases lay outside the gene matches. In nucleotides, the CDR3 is TGTGCCAGCAGATTGGTCCGGGACAGTTTTACAACTAATGAAAAACTGTTTTTT. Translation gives CASRLVRDSFTTNEKLFF.

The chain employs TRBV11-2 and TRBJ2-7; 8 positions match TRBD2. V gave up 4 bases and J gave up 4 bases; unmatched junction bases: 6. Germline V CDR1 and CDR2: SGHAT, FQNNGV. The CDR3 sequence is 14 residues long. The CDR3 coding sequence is TGTGCCAGCAGCTACCGGGAGGGCGAATACGAGCAGTACTTC. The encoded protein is CASSYREGEYEQYF.

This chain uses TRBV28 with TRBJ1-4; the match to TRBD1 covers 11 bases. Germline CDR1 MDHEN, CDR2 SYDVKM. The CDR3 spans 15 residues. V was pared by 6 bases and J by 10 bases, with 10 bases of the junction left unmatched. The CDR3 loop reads CASSSLGQGAGKLFF. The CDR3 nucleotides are TGTGCCAGCAGCTCCCTCGGACAGGGGGCGGGAAAACTGTTTTTT. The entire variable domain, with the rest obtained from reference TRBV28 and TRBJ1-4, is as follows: DVKVTQSSRYLVKRTGEKVFLECVQDMDHENMFWYRQDPGLGLRLIYFSYDVKMKEKGDIPEGYSVSREKKERFSLILESASTNQTSMYLCASSSLGQGAGKLFFGSGTQLSVL.

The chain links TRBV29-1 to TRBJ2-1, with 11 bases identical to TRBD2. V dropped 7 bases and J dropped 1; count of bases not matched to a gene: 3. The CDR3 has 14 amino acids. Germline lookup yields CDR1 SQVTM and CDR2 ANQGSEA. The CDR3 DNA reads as TGCAGCGGAGCTAGCGGGAGGTCCTACAATGAGCAGTTCTTC. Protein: CSGASGRSYNEQFF.

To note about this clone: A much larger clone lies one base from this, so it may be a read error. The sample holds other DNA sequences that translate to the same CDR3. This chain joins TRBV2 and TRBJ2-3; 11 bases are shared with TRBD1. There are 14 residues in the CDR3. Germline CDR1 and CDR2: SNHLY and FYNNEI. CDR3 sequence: CASSRTGGPDTQYF. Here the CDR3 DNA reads TGTGCCAGCAGTAGGACAGGGGGCCCAGACACGCAGTATTTT. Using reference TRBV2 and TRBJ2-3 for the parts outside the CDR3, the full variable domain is EPEVTQTPSHQVTQMGQEVILRCVPISNHLYFYWYRQILGQKVEFLVSFYNNEISEKSEIFDDQFSVERPDGSNFTLKIRSTKLEDSAMYFCASSRTGGPDTQYFGPGTRLTVL.

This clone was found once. In DNA form, the CDR3 reads TGTGCCAGCAGCAAACAGTCCGGGACAGTATTTCTGACGGGCGGCTACACCTTC. Residues: CASSKQSGTVFLTGGYTF. The chain is built from TRBV9 and TRBJ1-2; 7 bases are a match to TRBD1. The CDR3 is 18 amino acids. From germline, CDR1 is SGDLS and CDR2 YYNGEE. With 4 bases clipped from V and 8 bases from J, the junction kept 23 bases outside the gene matches.

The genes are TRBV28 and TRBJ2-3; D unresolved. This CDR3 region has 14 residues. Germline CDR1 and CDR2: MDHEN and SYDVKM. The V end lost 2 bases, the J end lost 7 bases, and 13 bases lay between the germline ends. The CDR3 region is CASSLAGALNTQYF. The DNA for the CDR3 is TGTGCCAGCAGTTTAGCCGGTGCCCTGAATACGCAGTATTTT. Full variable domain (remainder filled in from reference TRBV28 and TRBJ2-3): DVKVTQSSRYLVKRTGEKVFLECVQDMDHENMFWYRQDPGLGLRLIYFSYDVKMKEKGDIPEGYSVSREKKERFSLILESASTNQTSMYLCASSLAGALNTQYFGPGTRLTVL.